Listed below are T cell receptor beta chains from one sample, sequenced in a study of blood T cell repertoires in COVID-19. Only in-frame clones appear in the TCRdb table, and some are missing; sequencing was by immunoSEQ multiplex PCR. The table lists some 320,000 clones, approximately 91% of them singletons. Source material: PBMCs or T cells enriched from blood (not recorded which). These receptors were taken from a man aged 60 to 75 who had recovered from COVID-19. The CDR3 runs from the conserved cysteine through the conserved F or W. The order of the fields is CDR3 protein, CDR3 DNA, clone size, J gene, CDR3 length, D gene, V gene. The D gene is left open where the match is weak. Not all rows give a size; the values are once, few, many and, for expanded clones, a class.

CASSLTPGTQGPQNSPLHF TGTGCCAGCTCACTAACCCCCGGGACACAGGGCCCCCAGAATTCACCCCTCCACTTT NA TRBJ1-6 19 NA TRBV18
CASSLMASTDTQYF TGTGCCAGCAGCTTAATGGCCAGCACAGATACGCAGTATTTT NA TRBJ2-3 14 NA TRBV11-1
CASSTRARGMGNQPQHF TGTGCCAGTAGTACGAGGGCCCGAGGCATGGGCAATCAGCCCCAGCATTTT NA TRBJ1-5 17 NA TRBV19
CASSESGTRSYEQYF TGTGCCAGCAGCGAATCCGGGACACGCTCCTACGAGCAGTACTTC NA TRBJ2-7 15 NA TRBV7-3
CASSIDRQAYYEQYF TGTGCCAGTAGTATAGATCGACAGGCTTACTACGAGCAGTACTTC NA TRBJ2-7 15 NA TRBV19
CASSLDQSFEQFF TGTGCCAGCAGCTTAGATCAGTCGTTTGAGCAGTTCTTC NA TRBJ2-1 13 NA TRBV7-6
CASSLVSGSGRAFNEQFF TGTGCCAGCAGCTTAGTCTCGGGGAGCGGGAGGGCCTTTAATGAGCAGTTCTTC once TRBJ2-1 18 TRBD2 TRBV11-2
CASTMNTEAFF TGTGCCAGCACCATGAACACTGAAGCTTTCTTT NA TRBJ1-1 11 NA TRBV25-1
CAWSSSGVYEQYF TGTGCCTGGAGCTCCTCGGGAGTCTACGAGCAGTACTTC NA TRBJ2-7 13 NA TRBV30
CASRPPGTGSDTQYF TGTGCCAGCAGACCTCCCGGGACAGGTTCAGATACGCAGTATTTT NA TRBJ2-3 15 TRBD1 TRBV28
CASSYSRDRGIEQYF TGTGCCAGCAGTTACTCGAGGGACAGGGGCATCGAGCAGTACTTC NA TRBJ2-7 15 TRBD1 TRBV6-5
CAWTRLAGYEQYF TGTGCCTGGACTCGACTAGCGGGATACGAGCAGTACTTC NA TRBJ2-7 13 TRBD2 TRBV30
CASSPPGGGSYEQYF TGTGCCAGCTCACCCCCCGGGGGGGGGTCCTACGAGCAGTACTTC NA TRBJ2-7 15 TRBD2 TRBV28
CASRIHREVGYEQYF TGCGCCAGCAGGATTCACAGGGAAGTAGGCTACGAGCAGTACTTC once TRBJ2-7 15 NA TRBV23-1
CASSLTTQSGRNEQFF TGTGCCAGCAGCTTAACAACGCAGAGCGGGAGGAATGAGCAGTTCTTC once TRBJ2-1 16 TRBD2 TRBV7-3
CATKKVWTGGEETQYF TGTGCCACCAAAAAGGTTTGGACAGGGGGGGAAGAGACCCAGTACTTC NA TRBJ2-5 16 TRBD1 TRBV27
CSARGQGSTYEQYF TGCAGCGCCCGCGGACAGGGGTCCACCTACGAGCAGTACTTC once TRBJ2-7 14 TRBD1 TRBV29-1
CASSPPLAGGSYEQYF TGTGCCAGCTCACCACCGCTCGCGGGAGGATCCTACGAGCAGTACTTC NA TRBJ2-7 16 TRBD2 TRBV18
CASSPWTIYEQYF TGTGCCAGCAGTCCGTGGACAATCTACGAGCAGTACTTC NA TRBJ2-7 13 NA TRBV6-2/TRBV6-3
CASSYGSRSEKLFF TGTGCCAGCAGCTACGGGAGCCGAAGCGAAAAACTGTTTTTT NA TRBJ1-4 14 NA TRBV5-8
CASRGTGTSGNTGELFF TGTGCCAGCAGGGGGACCGGGACTAGCGGTAACACCGGGGAGCTGTTTTTT NA TRBJ2-2 17 TRBD2 TRBV27
CASSRGLAATAKNIQYF TGTGCCAGCAGTCGGGGACTAGCGGCGACAGCCAAAAACATTCAGTACTTC once TRBJ2-4 17 TRBD2 TRBV6-2/TRBV6-3
CSSLGRDSYNEQFF TGCAGCTCCTTGGGGAGGGACTCCTACAATGAGCAGTTCTTC NA TRBJ2-1 14 TRBD2 TRBV29-1
CASSDEASSDEQFF TGCGCCAGCAGCGATGAGGCTAGTTCGGATGAGCAGTTCTTC NA TRBJ2-1 14 NA TRBV5-1
CASSPPGQGAFYEQYF TGTGCCAGCTCACCACCGGGACAGGGGGCTTTTTACGAGCAGTACTTC NA TRBJ2-7 16 TRBD1 TRBV18
CASSLGAGEDEQFF TGCGCCAGCAGCTTAGGAGCGGGAGAAGATGAGCAGTTCTTC NA TRBJ2-1 14 TRBD2 TRBV5-1
CASSQVGVSGRGTDTQYF TGTGCCAGCAGCCAAGTGGGTGTTAGCGGGAGGGGCACAGATACGCAGTATTTT NA TRBJ2-3 18 TRBD2 TRBV3-1/TRBV3-2
CASSLDRLLGELFF TGTGCCAGCAGTCTGGACAGGCTTTTAGGGGAGCTGTTTTTT NA TRBJ2-2 14 TRBD1 TRBV2
CASSSGTSNYEQYF TGCGCCAGCAGCTCCGGGACTAGCAACTACGAGCAGTACTTC NA TRBJ2-7 14 TRBD2 TRBV5-1
CASSLRAGGTDTQYF TGTGCCAGCAGCTTGAGGGCAGGGGGCACAGATACGCAGTATTTT NA TRBJ2-3 15 NA TRBV5-4
CASSIWGAGANVLTF TGTGCCAGTAGTATATGGGGGGCTGGGGCCAACGTCCTGACTTTC NA TRBJ2-6 15 NA TRBV19
CASSPGTVNSNQPQHF TGCGCCAGCAGCCCCGGGACAGTGAATAGCAATCAGCCCCAGCATTTT NA TRBJ1-5 16 TRBD1 TRBV5-1
CASSGSGFTSYEQYF TGTGCCAGTAGTGGTAGCGGGTTCACTTCCTACGAGCAGTACTTC NA TRBJ2-7 15 TRBD2 TRBV19
CASSERDRVNEQFF TGTGCCAGTAGCGAACGGGACAGGGTTAATGAGCAGTTCTTC NA TRBJ2-1 14 TRBD1 TRBV19
CASNSGLAGDQQYF TGTGCCAGCAACAGTGGACTAGCGGGGGATCAGCAGTACTTC NA TRBJ2-7 14 TRBD2 TRBV4-2
CASSGAQGARHGYTF TGTGCCAGCAGCGGTGCACAGGGTGCGCGTCATGGCTACACCTTC NA TRBJ1-2 15 NA TRBV5-6
CASSSMWTGIRGTEAFF TGTGCCAGCAGTTCGATGTGGACAGGGATTAGGGGCACTGAAGCTTTCTTT NA TRBJ1-1 17 TRBD1 TRBV11-2
CASSYGRGSYYEQYF TGTGCCAGCAGTTATGGGCGCGGGAGTTATTACGAGCAGTACTTC NA TRBJ2-7 15 TRBD2 TRBV6-6
CASSRRDRDEKLFF TGTGCCAGCAGCCGGCGGGACAGGGATGAAAAACTGTTTTTT NA TRBJ1-4 14 TRBD1 TRBV4-2
CASSVATSSKQAEQYF TGTGCCAGCAGCGTAGCGACTAGTAGCAAACAAGCCGAGCAGTACTTC NA TRBJ2-7 16 NA TRBV9
CASSMYGQGLGNQPQHF TGTGCCAGTAGTATGTACGGACAGGGATTAGGAAATCAGCCCCAGCATTTT once TRBJ1-5 17 TRBD1 TRBV19
CASSPGAGTPTYEQYF TGTGCCAGCTCACCAGGAGCCGGGACTCCTACTTACGAGCAGTACTTC once TRBJ2-7 16 NA TRBV18
CASSFDRGNTEAFF TGCGCCAGCAGCTTCGACAGGGGGAACACTGAAGCTTTCTTT NA TRBJ1-1 14 TRBD1 TRBV5-1
CASTYSGGDNGYTF TGTGCCAGCACCTACTCAGGAGGGGATAATGGCTACACCTTC NA TRBJ1-2 14 NA TRBV28
CASSLGGGIAYEQYF TGTGCCAGCAGCTTAGGGGGCGGGATCGCCTACGAGCAGTACTTC NA TRBJ2-7 15 NA TRBV7-2
CASSSGTSGRAYIGELFF TGTGCCAGCAGCTCCGGGACTAGCGGGAGGGCCTATATCGGGGAGCTGTTTTTT once TRBJ2-2 18 TRBD2 TRBV11-3
CASSTGQAPRTEAFF TGCGCCAGCAGCACCGGACAGGCCCCGAGGACTGAAGCTTTCTTT NA TRBJ1-1 15 TRBD1 TRBV5-1
CASSLIKGTGQYNEQFF TGTGCCAGCAGTTTAATTAAAGGGACAGGGCAATACAATGAGCAGTTCTTC NA TRBJ2-1 17 TRBD1 TRBV28
CASSPTTGDSYGYTF TGTGCCAGCAGCCCAACTACAGGAGATTCCTATGGCTACACCTTC NA TRBJ1-2 15 NA TRBV7-9
CASIRTVMNTEAFF TGTGCCAGCATCCGGACAGTCATGAACACTGAAGCTTTCTTT NA TRBJ1-1 14 NA TRBV6-5
CASSYSRQLYEQYF TGTGCCAGCAGTTACTCAAGACAGCTATACGAGCAGTACTTC NA TRBJ2-7 14 NA TRBV6-5
CASSATGGVGNTIYF TGTGCCAGCAGCGCGACAGGGGGTGTTGGAAACACCATATATTTT NA TRBJ1-3 15 TRBD1 TRBV11-2
CASSGGTEKAFF TGTGCCAGCAGTGGGGGGACAGAAAAAGCTTTCTTT NA TRBJ1-1 12 TRBD1 TRBV25-1
CASSFQPGQPTSTDTQYF TGTGCCAGCAGTTTCCAACCGGGACAGCCTACTAGCACAGATACGCAGTATTTT NA TRBJ2-3 18 TRBD1 TRBV28
CASSLRDSDEKLFF TGCGCCAGCAGCCTCCGGGACAGTGATGAAAAACTGTTTTTT NA TRBJ1-4 14 TRBD1 TRBV5-1
CASSQEGGRAWEQYF TGTGCCAGCAGCCAAGAAGGAGGGAGGGCCTGGGAGCAGTACTTC NA TRBJ2-7 15 TRBD2 TRBV3-1/TRBV3-2
CASSYTGGWYEQYF TGTGCCAGCAGCTATACAGGGGGCTGGTACGAGCAGTACTTC NA TRBJ2-7 14 TRBD1 TRBV28
CASRRSGHEQYF TGTGCCAGCCGGAGGTCGGGCCACGAGCAGTACTTC NA TRBJ2-7 12 NA TRBV2